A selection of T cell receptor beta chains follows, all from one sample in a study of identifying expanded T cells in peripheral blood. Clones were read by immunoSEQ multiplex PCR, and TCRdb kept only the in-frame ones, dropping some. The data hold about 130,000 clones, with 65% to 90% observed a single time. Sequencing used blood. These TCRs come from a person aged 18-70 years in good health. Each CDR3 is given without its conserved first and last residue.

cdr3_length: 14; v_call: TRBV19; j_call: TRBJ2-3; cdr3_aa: ASSIGAGSNTDTQY
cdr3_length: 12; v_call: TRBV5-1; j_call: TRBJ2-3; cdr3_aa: ASKPGQNTDTQY
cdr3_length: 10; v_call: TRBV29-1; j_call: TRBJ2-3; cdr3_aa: SVKRGTDTQY
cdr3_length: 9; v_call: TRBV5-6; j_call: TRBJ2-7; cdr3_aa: ASSSYYEQY
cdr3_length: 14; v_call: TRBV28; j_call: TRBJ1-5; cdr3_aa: ASSLWGGYSNQPQH
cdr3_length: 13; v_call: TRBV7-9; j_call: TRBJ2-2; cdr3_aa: ASSLGTVNTGELF
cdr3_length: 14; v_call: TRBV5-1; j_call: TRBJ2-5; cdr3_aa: ASSLGASGDFETQY
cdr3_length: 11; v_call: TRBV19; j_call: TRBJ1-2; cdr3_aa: ASSTGQRYGYT
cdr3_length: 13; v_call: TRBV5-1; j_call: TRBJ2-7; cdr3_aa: ASSLPDRGGYEQY
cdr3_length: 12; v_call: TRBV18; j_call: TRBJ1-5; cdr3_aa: ASSPDRVQQPQH
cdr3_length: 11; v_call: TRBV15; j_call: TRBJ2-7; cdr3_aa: ATNRDGSTEQY
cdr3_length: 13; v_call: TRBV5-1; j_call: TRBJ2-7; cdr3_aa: ASSFTAMASSNPL
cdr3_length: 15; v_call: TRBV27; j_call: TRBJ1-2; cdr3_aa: ASSYRMTGRRDYGYT
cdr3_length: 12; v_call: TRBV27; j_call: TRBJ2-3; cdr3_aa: ASSPRRSTDTQY
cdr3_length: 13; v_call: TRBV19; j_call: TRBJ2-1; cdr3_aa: ARSPGQRAKDEQF
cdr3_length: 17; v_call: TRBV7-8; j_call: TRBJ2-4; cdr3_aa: ASSFVTSGGFLAKNIQY
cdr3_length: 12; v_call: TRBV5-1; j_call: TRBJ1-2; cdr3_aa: ASSGPGGNYGYT
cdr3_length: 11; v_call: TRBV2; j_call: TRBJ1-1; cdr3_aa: ASRRGGNTEAF